A selection of T cell receptor beta chains follows, all from one sample in a study of persistence of HIV-infected CD4 T cells. Antigens for these TCRs are unknown. TCRdb's table, derived via immunoSEQ multiplex PCR, lists solely in-frame clones and lacks some. The table includes fewer than 30,000 clones, around 80% detected once. Sequences were derived from CD4+ T cells sorted from PBMCs after roughly 17-hour stimulation, sampled from a patient who received antiretroviral therapy. These receptors were obtained from an adult man with HIV who was CMV-seropositive. CDR3s include the opening cysteine and the closing phenylalanine or tryptophan. D genes are given only for firm matches. The listing skips clone size in some rows; elsewhere it reads once, few, many or a size class.

J gene,D gene,clone size,V gene,CDR3 DNA,CDR3 protein
TRBJ2-2,-,-,TRBV19,TGTGCCAGTAGTCCTCGGTCGAACACCGGGGAGCTGTTTTTT,CASSPRSNTGELFF
TRBJ1-6,-,-,TRBV3-1/TRBV3-2,TGTGCCAGCAGCCAAGGTTCCCCACAGGGTCCCCTCCACTTT,CASSQGSPQGPLHF
TRBJ2-7,TRBD2,-,TRBV10-3,TGTGCCATCAGCGGTACCGCGGGGGGTCGAGAGCAGTACTTC,CAISGTAGGREQYF
TRBJ2-3,TRBD2,once,TRBV5-5,TGTGCCAGCAGCTTGGGTACTAGCGGGGTCACAGATACGCAGTATTTT,CASSLGTSGVTDTQYF
TRBJ1-2,-,-,TRBV7-2,TGTGCCAGCAGCTTCGAGGGGGGTAACTATGGCTACACCTTC,CASSFEGGNYGYTF
TRBJ2-3,-,-,TRBV7-2,TGTGCCAGCAGCTCTCATATCACGGGGGCCGCTAGCACAGATACGCAGTATTTT,CASSSHITGAASTDTQYF
TRBJ1-6,-,-,TRBV28,TGTGCCAGCAGTTTACGACAAGCTAATTCACCCCTCCACTTT,CASSLRQANSPLHF
TRBJ2-7,-,-,TRBV3-1/TRBV3-2,TGTGCCAGCAGCCAAGATTTTGGGGGACGCCGACGCAGCTCCTACGAGCAGTACTTC,CASSQDFGGRRRSSYEQYF
TRBJ2-3,TRBD1,-,TRBV7-3,TGTGCCAGCAGCTTAAGGACAGGGGGTCTGAGCACAGATACGCAGTATTTT,CASSLRTGGLSTDTQYF
TRBJ2-2,TRBD1,-,TRBV2,TGTGCCAGCAGTGTAGGGACAGGGGGTAACACCGGGGAGCTGTTTTTT,CASSVGTGGNTGELFF
TRBJ2-7,-,-,TRBV5-1,TGCGCCAGCAGCCCCGGACAGTCCTACGAGCAGTACTTC,CASSPGQSYEQYF
TRBJ2-7,-,few,TRBV10-3,TGTGCCATCAGTGAGCGGCAGGGACCGGACGAGCAGTACTTC,CAISERQGPDEQYF
TRBJ2-1,-,once,TRBV28,TGTGCCAGCTACCCTGGTGGCCTCGTCAATGAGCAGTTCTTC,CASYPGGLVNEQFF
TRBJ2-7,-,few,TRBV5-1,TGCGCCAGCAGTCTTGGTGGACAGACAACCTCCTACGAGCAGTACTTC,CASSLGGQTTSYEQYF
TRBJ2-1,-,-,TRBV6-1,TGTGCCAGCAGTGAGGACGGGGCGAGGGAGCAGTTCTTC,CASSEDGAREQFF
TRBJ1-5,-,-,TRBV7-2,TGTGCCAGCAGCCTAAAAATGAGCAATCAGCCCCAGCATTTT,CASSLKMSNQPQHF
TRBJ1-1,-,-,TRBV29-1,TGCAGCGTTCTTATTGGGGCTCCAGGGACCTCCACTGAAGCTTTCTTT,CSVLIGAPGTSTEAFF
TRBJ2-2,-,few,TRBV7-3,TGTGCCAGCAGCCCTCAGATTAACCGGGCCGTACGCACCGGGGAGCTGTTTTTT,CASSPQINRAVRTGELFF
TRBJ1-1,-,-,TRBV7-9,TGTGCCAGCAGCTCTACACAGAGGAACACTGAAGCTTTCTTT,CASSSTQRNTEAFF
TRBJ1-5,-,-,TRBV15,TGTGCCACCAGCAGAGATAGGGGGACGGGCAATCAGCCCCAGCATTTT,CATSRDRGTGNQPQHF
TRBJ2-1,-,-,TRBV28,TGTGCCAGCATAGGGGGTAGGGGTAATGAGCAGTTCTTC,CASIGGRGNEQFF
TRBJ2-2,-,-,TRBV5-6,TGTGCCAGCAGCTTCACCACAGGGTTTGGTACGGACACCGGGGAGCTGTTTTTT,CASSFTTGFGTDTGELFF
TRBJ1-1,-,-,TRBV21-1,TGTGCCAGCAGCAAAGGGGGACAGGGGGCGGGCACTGAAGCTTTCTTT,CASSKGGQGAGTEAFF
TRBJ2-1,-,-,TRBV6-5,TGTGCCAGCAGTTTTAGCCGGTCATATGAGCAGTTCTTC,CASSFSRSYEQFF
TRBJ2-2,-,few,TRBV7-2,TGTGCCAGCAGCTTAGGTTCCGGGGGCACCGGGGAGCTGTTTTTT,CASSLGSGGTGELFF
TRBJ1-1,-,-,TRBV5-1,TGCGCCAGCAGCTTGTTGGATTTTGGCACTGAAGCTTTCTTT,CASSLLDFGTEAFF
TRBJ2-3,-,-,TRBV7-2,TGTGCCAGCAGCTTAGATGGGACACCAGAGCGTACGCAGTATTTT,CASSLDGTPERTQYF
TRBJ1-4,TRBD1,-,TRBV2,TGTGCCAGCAGTCTTGGACAGGGCGCTAATGAAAAACTGTTTTTT,CASSLGQGANEKLFF
TRBJ2-7,TRBD1,-,TRBV10-3,TGTGCCATCGCTACCCGGGACAGGGGGCTCGAGCAGTACTTC,CAIATRDRGLEQYF
TRBJ1-5,-,-,TRBV5-1,TGCGCCAGCAGCGAAGGAGTGCAGAATCAGCCCCAGCATTTT,CASSEGVQNQPQHF
TRBJ2-7,-,-,TRBV2,TGTGCCAGCAGTGAGTCCGGCTCAAACTCCTACGAGCAGTACTTC,CASSESGSNSYEQYF
TRBJ1-5,-,-,TRBV18,TGTGCCAGCTCACCACTACAGACCCGGGGCAATCAGCCCCAGCATTTT,CASSPLQTRGNQPQHF
TRBJ1-2,-,-,TRBV2,TGTGCCAGCAGGCCGGGACAATATGGCTACACCTTC,CASRPGQYGYTF
TRBJ1-1,-,-,TRBV10-1,TGCGCCAGCAGTAAACGGGACACTGAAGCTTTCTTT,CASSKRDTEAFF
TRBJ2-7,TRBD1,-,TRBV28,TGTGCCAGCAGTTTAGGGACAGGGGGCTTTGCGCAGTACTTC,CASSLGTGGFAQYF
TRBJ1-1,-,few,TRBV29-1,TGCAGCGTTGGATCAGGGGCCCAAGTCACTGAAGCTTTCTTT,CSVGSGAQVTEAFF
TRBJ2-2,-,-,TRBV20-1,TGCAGTGCTAGTGTTGGAGGGGCCCATTCCGGGGAGCTGTTTTTT,CSASVGGAHSGELFF
TRBJ2-2,-,-,TRBV27,TGTGCCAGCCTGAGACCCGGGTACACCGGGGAGCTGTTTTTT,CASLRPGYTGELFF
TRBJ1-5,-,-,TRBV1,TGCACCCGGGAAGGGGTCAATCAGCCCCAGCATTTT,CTREGVNQPQHF
TRBJ2-1,-,-,TRBV18,TGTGCCAGCTCACCTGTCGAGATGGAGCAGTTCTTC,CASSPVEMEQFF
TRBJ2-7,-,-,TRBV7-2,TGTGCCAGCAGCTCCAACAGGGCTTTATACGAGCAGTACTTC,CASSSNRALYEQYF